This T cell receptor beta chain is drawn from a study of CD8+CD57+ T cells in acquired aplastic anemia (dated by TCRdb to the late 2010s). Regarding the research as a whole: Extracted DNA from sorted CD4+ and CD8+ cells averaged 3.2 ug, ranging from roughly 0.19 to 27.4 ug. Healthy donor samples averaged about 10 million reads for CD4+ and 11 million to 13 million for CD8+ cells. Broad study findings and their caveats: About 28 CD8+ CDR3 sequences were found in both patients and controls but appeared to be highly expressed in patients and within the immunodominant clones of the patients. CD8+ Simpson's diversity did not differ significantly between patients and healthy controls (P=0.060).

Profiling of TCR beta VDJ combinations and CDR3 sequences used genomic DNA as the template. TCR repertoire sequencing was run on an Illumina HiSeq 2000. The original pipeline was this. Repertoire assessment relied on Simpson's diversity index, CDR3 size and DJ length profiles, and TRBV/TRBJ rearrangement plots. Whichever DNA sequence was most abundant in the deep sequencing data was defined as the immunodominant clone. CDR3 amino acid sequences were checked for sharing across subjects and were also compared against the VDJdb database and published repertoires. TCRdb passed the public sequencing reads through fastp at Q25 and MiXCR, retaining productive beta sequences. Each record represents a unique CDR3 protein, reported with the most common genes and DNA among its rows. The V and J calls were not made by the authors but by TCRdb's processing. A total of hundreds of thousands of distinct CDR3 sequences appear in this sample, about 70% of them only once. The top ten constitute 3% to 5% of the sample.

A remark on this clonotype: Its antigen target is currently unknown. One end of the junction fails to match germline, which may point to a read error.

In this study, sorted CD4+ and CD8+ T cells from the blood of healthy subjects and of severe aplastic anemia patients had their TCR repertoires deep-sequenced. Ficoll-Paque density gradient centrifugation was used to isolate peripheral blood mononuclear cells. Before DNA was extracted, CD4+ and CD8+ T cells were sorted using either FACS or magnetic beads. This TCR derives from a human donor in good health, serving as a control. What was sequenced was sorted CD4+, CD8+, or CD8+CD57+ T cells (not recorded which) from PBMCs.

This receptor carries the CDR3 CASSLEGYRGELFF. At the DNA level, the sequence is TGCGCCAGCAGCTTGGAAGGGTATCGCGGGGAGCTGTTTTTT. The chain employs TRBV7-3 and TRBJ2-2, with no reliable assignment of the D segment. CDR1 SGHTA and CDR2 FQGTGA were looked up in the germline V gene. Measured from the cysteine to the phenylalanine, the CDR3 is 14 residues long. The DNA shown is the 42-base CDR3, in frame from base 1.